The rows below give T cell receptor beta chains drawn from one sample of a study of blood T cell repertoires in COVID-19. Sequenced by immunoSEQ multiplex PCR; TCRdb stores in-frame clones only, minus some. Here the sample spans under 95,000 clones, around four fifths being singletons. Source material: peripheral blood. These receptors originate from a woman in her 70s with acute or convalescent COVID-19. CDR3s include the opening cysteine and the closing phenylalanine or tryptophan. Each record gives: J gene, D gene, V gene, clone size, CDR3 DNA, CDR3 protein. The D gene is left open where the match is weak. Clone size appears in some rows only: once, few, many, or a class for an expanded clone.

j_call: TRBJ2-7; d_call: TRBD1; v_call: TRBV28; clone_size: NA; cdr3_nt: TGTGCCAGCAGGGACAGGGGGCCCTACGAGCAGTACTTC; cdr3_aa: CASRDRGPYEQYF
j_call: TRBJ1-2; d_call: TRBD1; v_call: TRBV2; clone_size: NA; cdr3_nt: TGTGCCAGCACCCCAGACAGGGAAAACTATGGCTACACCTTC; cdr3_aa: CASTPDRENYGYTF
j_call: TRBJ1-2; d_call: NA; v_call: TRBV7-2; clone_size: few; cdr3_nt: TGTGCCAGCAGCTTAGTTCCCGACAGCTATGGCTACACCTTC; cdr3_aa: CASSLVPDSYGYTF
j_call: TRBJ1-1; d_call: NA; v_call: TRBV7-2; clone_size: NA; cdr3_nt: TGTGCCAGCAGCCGCAGAGGAGGATTGAACACTGAAGCTTTCTTT; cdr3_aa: CASSRRGGLNTEAFF
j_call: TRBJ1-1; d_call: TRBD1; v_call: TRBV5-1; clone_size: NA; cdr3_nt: TGCGCCAGCAACGGACAGGGATCAGGCACTGAAGCTTTCTTT; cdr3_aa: CASNGQGSGTEAFF
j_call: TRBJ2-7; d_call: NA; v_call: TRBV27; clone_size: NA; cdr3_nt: TGTGCCAGCAGTTTCCCGGAAGGAGGGCAGTACTTC; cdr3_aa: CASSFPEGGQYF
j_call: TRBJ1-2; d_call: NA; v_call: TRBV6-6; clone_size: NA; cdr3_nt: TGTGCCAGCAGTTCCTCTAGACAGAATGGCTACACCTTC; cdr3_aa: CASSSSRQNGYTF
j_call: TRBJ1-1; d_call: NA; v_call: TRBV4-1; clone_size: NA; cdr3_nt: TGCGCCAGCAGCCCACCCCTACAGCTTGAAGCTTTCTTT; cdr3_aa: CASSPPLQLEAFF
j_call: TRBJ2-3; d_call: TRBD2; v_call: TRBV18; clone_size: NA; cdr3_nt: TGTGCCAGCTCACCAACTAGCGGCACAGATACGCAGTATTTT; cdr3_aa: CASSPTSGTDTQYF
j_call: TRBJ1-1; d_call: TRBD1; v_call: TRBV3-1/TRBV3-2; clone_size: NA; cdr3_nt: TGTGCCAGCAGCAAGGGACAGGGCGGGACTGAAGCTTTCTTT; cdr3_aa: CASSKGQGGTEAFF
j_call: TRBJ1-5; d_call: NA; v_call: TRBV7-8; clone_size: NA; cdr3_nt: TGTGCCAGCAGCTATGGAGGAAATCAGCCCCAGCATTTT; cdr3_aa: CASSYGGNQPQHF
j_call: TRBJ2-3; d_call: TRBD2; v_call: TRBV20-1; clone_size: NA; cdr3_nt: TGCAGTGCTAGTCTTAGCGGGGTGACAGATACGCAGTATTTT; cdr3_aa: CSASLSGVTDTQYF
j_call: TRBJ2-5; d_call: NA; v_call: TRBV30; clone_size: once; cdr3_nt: TGTGCCTGGACAGGGCTGTACCAAGAGACCCAGTACTTC; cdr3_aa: CAWTGLYQETQYF
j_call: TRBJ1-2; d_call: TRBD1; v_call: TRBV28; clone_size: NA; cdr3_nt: TGTGCCAGCAGTTTATCGGGAGGGCTTGGACAGGTCTATGGCTACACCTTC; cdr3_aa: CASSLSGGLGQVYGYTF
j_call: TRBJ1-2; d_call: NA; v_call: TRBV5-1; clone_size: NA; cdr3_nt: TGCGCCAGCAGCCACGACCTCATGCGCACAGACTATGGCTACACCTTC; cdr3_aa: CASSHDLMRTDYGYTF
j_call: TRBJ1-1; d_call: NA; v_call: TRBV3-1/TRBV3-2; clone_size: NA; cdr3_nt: TGTGCCAGCAGCCAGGAGGGGAGTGAAGCTTTCTTT; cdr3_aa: CASSQEGSEAFF